Following are 14 T cell receptor beta chains from one sample sequenced in a study of TIL therapy for anti-PD-1-resistant metastatic lung cancer. Time point in this sample: pre-treatment sample, taken before nivolumab and TIL therapy. The libraries were made with immunoSEQ v3. TCRdb's copy holds only in-frame clones and misses some; the assay was immunoSEQ multiplex PCR. The data show tens of thousands of clones, with roughly 85% seen just once and approximately 5% held by the top ten. The starting material was blood, obtained at baseline. These receptors were collected from a person between 30 and 80 years old with non-small cell lung cancer.

CDR3: CASSPQGESSYEQYF. In DNA, the CDR3 is TGTGCCAGCTCACCGCAGGGGGAATCGTCCTACGAGCAGTACTTC. The J gene is TRBJ2-7, the V gene TRBV18; 7 bases line up with TRBD1. The germline V gene has CDR1 KGHSH and CDR2 LQKENI. Trimming at V came to 3 bases and at J to 1 base, leaving 6 bases not matched to a gene. This CDR3 region has 15 residues. Together with reference TRBV18 and TRBJ2-7, the CDR3 gives the full variable domain: NAGVMQNPRHLVRRRGQEARLRCSPMKGHSHVYWYRQLPEEGLKFMVYLQKENIIDESGMPKERFSAEFPKEGPSILRIQQVVRGDSAAYFCASSPQGESSYEQYFGPGTRLTVT.

This chain links TRBV30 with TRBJ2-1, with D maybe TRBD1 (6 bases). CDR3 length: 11 amino acids. Germline V lookup: CDR1 GTSNPN, CDR2 SVGIG (reference sequence). Trimming cost V 7 bases and J 10 bases, with 14 bases left between them. Written as DNA, the CDR3 is TGTGCCTTTAGCAGGGGATGGGAGCAGTTCTTC. Translated, it gives CAFSRGWEQFF.

The rearrangement joins TRBV28 to TRBJ1-1; D gene uncertain. Trimming pared 4 bases from V and 6 bases from J, leaving 18 bases between. This CDR3 contains 15 residues. Germline CDR1 MDHEN, CDR2 SYDVKM. The CDR3 DNA is TGTGCCAGCAGTTCCGCGGGCCGGCCTTTTTCTGAAGCTTTCTTT. It codes for CASSSAGRPFSEAFF.

This chain connects TRBV4-1 to TRBJ2-6; D may be TRBD1 or TRBD2 (5 bases each). The CDR3 sequence is 17 residues long. The V gene lost 6 bases and the J gene lost 2 bases, with 17 bases spanning the gap. Germline CDR1 MGHRA, CDR2 YSYEKL. CDR3 sequence (DNA): TGCGCCAGCAGTCCCCAACCCAGGGAGACTGGGGCCAACGTCCTGACTTTC. Protein: CASSPQPRETGANVLTF.

This sequence joins TRBV28 and TRBJ2-7, with unresolved D. This CDR3 is built from 9 residues. The V gene's germline CDR1 is MDHEN and CDR2 SYDVKM. V was pared by 7 bases and J by 5 bases, with 3 bases between. Here the CDR3 DNA reads TGTGCCAGCACGAACGAGCAGTACTTC. Protein product: CASTNEQYF.

In its sample, this clone was seen a few times. The genes are TRBV3-1 (or the pseudogene TRBV3-2) and TRBJ2-3, with 7 bases aligning to TRBD2. Losses at the gene ends were 1 base for V and 4 bases for J; bases not matched to a gene: 5. The CDR3 is made up of 15 amino acids. Germline V CDR1 and CDR2: LGHDT, YNNKEL (reference sequence). The CDR3 loop is CASSQVWGGSDTQYF. In DNA, the CDR3 is TGTGCCAGCAGCCAAGTCTGGGGAGGGTCAGATACGCAGTATTTT.

The chain uses TRBV30 and TRBJ1-1; 7 bases are shared with TRBD1. The CDR3 sequence is 12 residues long. Germline V gene data show CDR1 as GTSNPN and CDR2 as SVGIG (reference sequence). With 5 bases clipped from V and 7 bases from J, the junction kept 7 bases outside the gene matches. CDR3 amino acids: CAWATGVVEAFF. CDR3 DNA: TGTGCCTGGGCAACAGGGGTAGTTGAAGCTTTCTTT.

This chain joins TRBV12-3 or TRBV12-4 and TRBJ1-1; no definite D call. The CDR3 is made up of 13 amino acids. Trimming pared 6 bases from V and 1 base from J, leaving 9 bases between. Here the CDR3 reads CASSPTANTEAFF. CDR3 in DNA: TGTGCCAGCAGCCCTACCGCGAACACTGAAGCTTTCTTT.

The rearrangement links TRBV7-2 to TRBJ2-7; maybe TRBD1 (5 bases). The V gene lost 5 bases and the J gene lost 6 bases, with 11 bases spanning the gap. The V gene's germline CDR1 is SGHTA and CDR2 FQGNSA. This CDR3 is 12 amino acids long. The CDR3 nucleotides are TGTGCCAGCAGCCGCGACAGAGGCGAGCAGTACTTC. Translation: CASSRDRGEQYF.

This clone occurred a few times. The chain recombines TRBV7-6 with TRBJ2-1, with 7 bases lining up with TRBD1. Germline values: CDR1 SGHVS, CDR2 FNYEAQ. With 5 bases clipped from V and 9 bases from J, the junction kept 13 bases outside the gene matches. There are 15 residues in the CDR3. In DNA, the CDR3 is TGTGCCAGCAGCCCCTATAGGGGGCGAAGGGGTGAGCAGTTCTTC. It is translated as CASSPYRGRRGEQFF.

The chain joins TRBV4-2 to TRBJ1-2; TRBD1 matches at 9 bases. Germline CDR1 and CDR2: LGHNA and YNFKEQ. The CDR3 contains 15 residues. V dropped 1 base and J dropped 0; count of bases not matched to a gene: 0. In DNA, the CDR3 is TGTGCCAGCAGCCAAGGGACAGGGGCTAACTATGGCTACACCTTC. It is translated as CASSQGTGANYGYTF.

The V and J genes are TRBV10-3 and TRBJ2-1; 12 positions agree with TRBD1. V shed 3 bases, J shed 7 bases, and the junction held 7 bases outside the gene matches. This CDR3 is built from 16 residues. Germline CDR1 ENHRY, CDR2 SYGVKD. The CDR3 reads CAISDSGTGGSNEQFF. The CDR3 DNA reads as TGTGCCATCAGTGACTCTGGGACAGGGGGCTCGAATGAGCAGTTCTTC.

The rearrangement links TRBV6-5 to TRBJ2-7; TRBD2 is a possible D gene (5 bases). V was clipped by 2 bases and J by 6 bases, with 8 bases between them. Germline values: CDR1 MNHEY, CDR2 SVGAGI. The CDR3 spans 12 residues. Written as DNA, the CDR3 is TGTGCCAGCAGTTACGAGGGCTTCGAGCAGTACTTC. It is translated as CASSYEGFEQYF.

V gene TRBV6-5 combines with J gene TRBJ1-3; D is unclear. Germline CDR1 is MNHEY and CDR2 is SVGAGI. The V end was cut by 2 bases, the J end by 0 bases, with 11 bases between. This CDR3 is 16 amino acids long. The DNA of the CDR3 is TGTGCCAGCAGTTACATGAGGTCAGGCTCTGGAAACACCATATATTTT. Protein sequence: CASSYMRSGSGNTIYF.